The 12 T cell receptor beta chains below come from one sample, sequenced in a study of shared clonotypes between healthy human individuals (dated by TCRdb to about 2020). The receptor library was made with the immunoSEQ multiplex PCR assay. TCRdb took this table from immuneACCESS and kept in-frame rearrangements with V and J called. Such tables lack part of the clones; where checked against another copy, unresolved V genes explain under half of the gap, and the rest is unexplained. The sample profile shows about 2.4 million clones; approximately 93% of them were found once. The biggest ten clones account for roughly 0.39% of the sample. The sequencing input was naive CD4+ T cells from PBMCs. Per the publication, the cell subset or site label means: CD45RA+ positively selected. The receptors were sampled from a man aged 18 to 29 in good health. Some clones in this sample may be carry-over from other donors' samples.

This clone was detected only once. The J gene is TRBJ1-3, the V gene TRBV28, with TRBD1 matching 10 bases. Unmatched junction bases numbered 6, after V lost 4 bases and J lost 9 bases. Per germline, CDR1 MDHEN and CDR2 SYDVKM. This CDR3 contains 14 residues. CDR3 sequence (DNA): TGTGCCAGCAGTTATCCGGGACAGGGGCGCACCATATATTTT. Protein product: CASSYPGQGRTIYF.

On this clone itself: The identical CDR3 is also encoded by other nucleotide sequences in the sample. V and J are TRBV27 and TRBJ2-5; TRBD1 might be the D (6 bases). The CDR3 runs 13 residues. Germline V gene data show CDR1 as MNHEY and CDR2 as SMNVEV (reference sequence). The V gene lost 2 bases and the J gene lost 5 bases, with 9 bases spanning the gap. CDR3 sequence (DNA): TGTGCCAGCAGTTTACAGGGGCGGGAGACCCAGTACTTC. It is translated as CASSLQGRETQYF.

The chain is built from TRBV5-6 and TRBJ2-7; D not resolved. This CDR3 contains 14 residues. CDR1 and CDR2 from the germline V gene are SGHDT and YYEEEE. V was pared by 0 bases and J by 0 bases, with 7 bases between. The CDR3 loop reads CASSLGSYSYEQYF. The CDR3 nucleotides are TGTGCCAGCAGCTTGGGTTCGTACTCCTACGAGCAGTACTTC.

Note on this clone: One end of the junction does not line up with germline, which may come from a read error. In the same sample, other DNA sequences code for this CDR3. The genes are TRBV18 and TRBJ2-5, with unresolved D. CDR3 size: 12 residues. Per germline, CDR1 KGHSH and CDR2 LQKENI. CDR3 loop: CASSPLPETQYF. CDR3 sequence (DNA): TGTGCCAGCTCCCCACTCCCGGAGACCCAGTACTTC. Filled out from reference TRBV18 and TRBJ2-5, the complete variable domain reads NAGVMQNPRHLVRRRGQEARLRCSPMKGHSHVYWYRQLPEEGLKFMVYLQKENIIDESGMPKERFSAEFPKEGPSILRIQQVVRGDSAAYFCASSPLPETQYFGPGTRLLVL.

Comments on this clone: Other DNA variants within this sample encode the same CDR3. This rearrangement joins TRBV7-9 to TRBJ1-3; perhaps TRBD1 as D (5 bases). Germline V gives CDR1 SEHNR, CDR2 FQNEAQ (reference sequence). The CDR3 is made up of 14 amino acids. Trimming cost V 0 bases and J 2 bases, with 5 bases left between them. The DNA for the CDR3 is TGTGCCAGCAGCTTAGCAGGGGCTGGAAACACCATATATTTT. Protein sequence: CASSLAGAGNTIYF.

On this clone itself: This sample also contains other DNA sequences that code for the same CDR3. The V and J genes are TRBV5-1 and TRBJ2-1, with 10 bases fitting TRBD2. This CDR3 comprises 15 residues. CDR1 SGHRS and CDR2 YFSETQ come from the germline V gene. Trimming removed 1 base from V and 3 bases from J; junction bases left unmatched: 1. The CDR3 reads CASSLLAGDYNEQFF. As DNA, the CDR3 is TGCGCCAGCAGCTTGCTAGCGGGAGACTACAATGAGCAGTTCTTC.

CDR3 sequence reads: CASSPPRGTPGYEQYF. CDR3 nucleotide sequence: TGTGCCAGCAGCCCCCCCCGCGGGACACCGGGCTACGAGCAGTACTTC. The rearrangement links TRBV28 to TRBJ2-7; possibly TRBD1 or TRBD2 for D (6 bases each). Per germline, CDR1 MDHEN and CDR2 SYDVKM. Deletions cut 6 bases from V and 3 bases from J, with 21 bases between. The CDR3 has 16 residues.

CDR3 nucleotides: TGTGCCAGCAGCTCATCCTCAGGACAGGTGCCCATGAACTATGGCTACACCTTC. Translated, it gives CASSSSSGQVPMNYGYTF. This sequence joins TRBV7-9 and TRBJ1-2; 7 nucleotides align to TRBD1. This CDR3 region has 18 residues. V lost 4 bases to trimming and J lost 2 bases; unmatched junction nucleotides: 16. Germline CDR1 and CDR2: SEHNR and FQNEAQ (reference sequence).

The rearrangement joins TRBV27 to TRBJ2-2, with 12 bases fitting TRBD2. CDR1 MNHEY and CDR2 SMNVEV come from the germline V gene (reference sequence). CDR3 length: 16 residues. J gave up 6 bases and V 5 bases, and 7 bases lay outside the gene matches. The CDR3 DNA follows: TGTGCCAGCAGTCTCACTAGCGGGAGGTGGGCCGGGGAGCTGTTTTTT. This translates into CASSLTSGRWAGELFF.

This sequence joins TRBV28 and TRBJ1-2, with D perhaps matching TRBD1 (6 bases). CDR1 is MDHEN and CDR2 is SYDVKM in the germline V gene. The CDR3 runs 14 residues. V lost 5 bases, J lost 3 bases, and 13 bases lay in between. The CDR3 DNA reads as TGTGCCAGCAGTACCCCGGACAGACACTATGGCTACACCTTC. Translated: CASSTPDRHYGYTF.

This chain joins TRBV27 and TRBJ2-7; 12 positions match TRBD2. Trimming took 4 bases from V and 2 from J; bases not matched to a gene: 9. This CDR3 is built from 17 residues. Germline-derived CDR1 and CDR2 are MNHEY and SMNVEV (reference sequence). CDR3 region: CASSYGLAGLTPYEQYF. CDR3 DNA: TGTGCCAGCAGTTACGGACTAGCGGGACTAACCCCCTACGAGCAGTACTTC.

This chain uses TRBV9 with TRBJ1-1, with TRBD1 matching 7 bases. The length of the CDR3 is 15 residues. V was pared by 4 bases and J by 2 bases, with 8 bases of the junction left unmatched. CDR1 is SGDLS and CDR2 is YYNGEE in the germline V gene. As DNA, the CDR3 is TGTGCCAGCAGCTCAATACAGGGGCTAAACACTGAAGCTTTCTTT. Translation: CASSSIQGLNTEAFF.